The 4 T cell receptor beta chains reported below all come from one sample, sequenced in a study of T cell responses to AZD1222 COVID-19 vaccine. Method: immunoSEQ multiplex PCR; TCRdb's copy keeps in-frame clones and lacks some. The sample records 140,000 or so clones, about 88% being singletons. The sequenced sample was peripheral blood, obtained 28 days after the second AZD1222 dose. These receptors all stem from an adult who received the AZD1222 COVID-19 vaccine.

This chain joins TRBV29-1 and TRBJ2-5; D may be TRBD1 (5 bases). The V end was cut by 3 bases, the J end by 6 bases, with 11 bases between. CDR1 and CDR2 (germline): SQVTM, ANQGSEA. This CDR3 has 12 residues. CDR3 region: CSVDREIKTQYF. The DNA for the CDR3 is TGCAGCGTTGACAGGGAAATAAAGACCCAGTACTTC.

This CDR3 is CASSEVPGTGDHEQYF. CDR3 sequence (DNA): TGTGCCAGCAGTGAAGTCCCCGGGACAGGGGACCACGAGCAGTACTTC. The V gene is TRBV2, the J gene TRBJ2-7; 10 bases fit TRBD1. Germline CDR1 SNHLY, CDR2 FYNNEI. V trimming: 1 base; J trimming: 5 bases; junction bases outside the gene matches: 8. This CDR3 comprises 16 residues. The full variable domain, its missing parts supplied by reference TRBV2 and TRBJ2-7, is EPEVTQTPSHQVTQMGQEVILRCVPISNHLYFYWYRQILGQKVEFLVSFYNNEISEKSEIFDDQFSVERPDGSNFTLKIRSTKLEDSAMYFCASSEVPGTGDHEQYFGPGTRLTVT.

This clone was seen only once. This chain uses TRBV6-5 with TRBJ2-3, with TRBD2 matching over 8 bases. This CDR3 has 14 residues. Germline V gene lookup returns CDR1 MNHEY and CDR2 SVGAGI. The junction had 6 bases not matched to a gene; V was cut back by 6 bases and J by 4 bases. As DNA, the CDR3 is TGTGCCAGCAGAGAGCGGGGGCCCCCAGATACGCAGTATTTT. It encodes CASRERGPPDTQYF.

The rearrangement uses TRBV5-1 and TRBJ2-3; 7 bases are a match to TRBD2. Germline loops: CDR1 SGHRS, CDR2 YFSETQ. The CDR3 runs to 15 residues. The V segment lost 7 bases and the J segment 6 bases; nucleotides outside the gene matches: 14. CDR3 region: CASLAVGFGEDTQYF. Written as DNA, the CDR3 is TGCGCCAGCCTAGCGGTGGGTTTTGGTGAGGATACGCAGTATTTT.